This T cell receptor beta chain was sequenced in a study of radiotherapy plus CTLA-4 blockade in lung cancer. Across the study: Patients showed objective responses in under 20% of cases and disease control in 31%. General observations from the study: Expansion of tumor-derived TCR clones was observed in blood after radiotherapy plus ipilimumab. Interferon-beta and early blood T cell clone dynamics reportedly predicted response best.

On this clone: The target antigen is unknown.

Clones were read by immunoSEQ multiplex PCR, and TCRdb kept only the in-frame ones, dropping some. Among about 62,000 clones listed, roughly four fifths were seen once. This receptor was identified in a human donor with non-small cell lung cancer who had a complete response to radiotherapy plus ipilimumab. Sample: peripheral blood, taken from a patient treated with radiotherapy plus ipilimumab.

CDR3 residues: CASSSGREGYGYTF. Written as DNA, the CDR3 is TGTGCCAGCAGTTCGGGCAGGGAAGGCTATGGCTACACCTTC. The chain joins TRBV25-1 to TRBJ1-2, with a possible D match to TRBD1 (5 bases). The CDR3 length is 14 residues. Between the trimmed V and J ends, which lost 5 bases and 4 bases, there was a span of 14 bases. CDR1 is MGHDK and CDR2 is SYGVNS in the germline V gene.